Here is one TCR beta chain with its context. These data belong to a study of blood T cell repertoires in COVID-19. The wider study: Whether acute or convalescent, the COVID-19 samples came from the United States, Italy and Spain. In each case, the material was cDNA or gDNA derived from T cells, B-cell-depleted T cells, or PBMCs.

Original analysis: The authors estimated nucleated cell counts from reference gene primer amplification. TCRdb keeps only in-frame clones here, not all; method: immunoSEQ multiplex PCR. V and J calls and clone size come straight from that table; D and trimming were deduced from the DNA. Seen here are 150,000 to 200,000 clones, 60% to 85% observed once, and the top ten hold more than 6.5%. V was pared by 3 bases and J by 6 bases, with 15 bases between. Germline V gives CDR1 LNHDA, CDR2 SQIVND (reference sequence). This CDR3 has 14 residues. The sequenced material came from peripheral blood. The clonotype was recovered from a woman in her fifties or sixties with active or convalescent COVID-19. The J gene is TRBJ2-7, the V gene TRBV19; possible D gene TRBD2, 6 bases. CDR3 sequence reads: CASSMGRERSEQYF. The CDR3, as DNA: TGTGCCAGTAGTATGGGCCGGGAGCGAAGCGAGCAGTACTTC.